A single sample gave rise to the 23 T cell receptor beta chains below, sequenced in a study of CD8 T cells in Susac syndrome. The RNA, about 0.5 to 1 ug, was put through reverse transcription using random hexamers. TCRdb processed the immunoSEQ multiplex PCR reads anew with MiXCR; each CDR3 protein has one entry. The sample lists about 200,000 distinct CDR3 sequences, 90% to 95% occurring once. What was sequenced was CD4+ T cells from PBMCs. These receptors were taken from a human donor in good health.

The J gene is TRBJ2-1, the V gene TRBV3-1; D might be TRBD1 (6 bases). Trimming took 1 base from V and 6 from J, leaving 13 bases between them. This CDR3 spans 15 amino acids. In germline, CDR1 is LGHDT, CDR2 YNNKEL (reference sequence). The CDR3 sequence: CASSQVRGGRNEQFF. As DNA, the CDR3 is TGTGCCAGCAGCCAAGTGCGTGGGGGCCGCAATGAGCAGTTCTTC.

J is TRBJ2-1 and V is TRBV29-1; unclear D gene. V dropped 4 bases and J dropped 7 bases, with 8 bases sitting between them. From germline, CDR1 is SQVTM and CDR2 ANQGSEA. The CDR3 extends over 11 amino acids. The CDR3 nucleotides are TGCAGCGTTGTTCTGGTTAATGAGCAGTTCTTC. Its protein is CSVVLVNEQFF.

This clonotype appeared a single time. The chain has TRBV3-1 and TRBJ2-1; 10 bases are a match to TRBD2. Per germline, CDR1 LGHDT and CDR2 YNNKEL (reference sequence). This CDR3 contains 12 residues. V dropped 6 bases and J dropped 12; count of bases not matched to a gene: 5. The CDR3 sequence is CASSLAGVGQFF. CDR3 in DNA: TGTGCCAGCAGTCTAGCGGGAGTGGGGCAGTTCTTC.

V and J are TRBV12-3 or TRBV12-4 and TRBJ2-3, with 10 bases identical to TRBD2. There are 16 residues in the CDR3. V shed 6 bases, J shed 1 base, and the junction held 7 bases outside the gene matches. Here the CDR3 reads CASSRGTSVGTDTQYF. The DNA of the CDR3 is TGTGCCAGCAGCCGCGGGACTAGCGTTGGCACAGATACGCAGTATTTT.

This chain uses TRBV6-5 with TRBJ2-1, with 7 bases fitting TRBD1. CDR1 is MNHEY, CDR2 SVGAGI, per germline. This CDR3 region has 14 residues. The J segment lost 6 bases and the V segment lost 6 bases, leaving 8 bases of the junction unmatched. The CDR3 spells CASRRAGGSNEQFF. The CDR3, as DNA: TGTGCCAGCAGACGCGCAGGGGGAAGCAATGAGCAGTTCTTC.

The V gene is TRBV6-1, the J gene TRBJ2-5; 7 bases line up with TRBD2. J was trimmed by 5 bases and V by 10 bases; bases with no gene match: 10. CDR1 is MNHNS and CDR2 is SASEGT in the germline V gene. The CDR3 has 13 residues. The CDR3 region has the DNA TGTGCCACCCGGGAGGTAGGGCGGGAGACCCAGTACTTC. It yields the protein CATREVGRETQYF.

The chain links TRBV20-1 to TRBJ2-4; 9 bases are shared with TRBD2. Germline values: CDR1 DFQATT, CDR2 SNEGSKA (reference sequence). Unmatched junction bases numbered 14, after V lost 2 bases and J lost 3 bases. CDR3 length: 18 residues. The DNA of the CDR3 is TGCAGTGCTAGACGGCCAATGGTAGCGGGAGATGTCAAAAACATTCAGTACTTC. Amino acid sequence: CSARRPMVAGDVKNIQYF.

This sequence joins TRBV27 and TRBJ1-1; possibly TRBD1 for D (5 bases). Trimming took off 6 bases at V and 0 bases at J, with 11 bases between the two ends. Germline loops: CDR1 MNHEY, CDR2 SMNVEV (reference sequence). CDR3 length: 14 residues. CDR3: CASSRQRVNTEAFF. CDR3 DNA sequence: TGTGCCAGCAGCCGACAGAGAGTGAACACTGAAGCTTTCTTT.

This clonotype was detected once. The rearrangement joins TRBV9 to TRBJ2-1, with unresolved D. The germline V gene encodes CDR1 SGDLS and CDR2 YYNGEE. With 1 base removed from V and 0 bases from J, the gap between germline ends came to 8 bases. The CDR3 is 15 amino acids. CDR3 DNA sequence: TGTGCCAGCAGCGTAAGGGAAACCTCCTACAATGAGCAGTTCTTC. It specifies CASSVRETSYNEQFF.

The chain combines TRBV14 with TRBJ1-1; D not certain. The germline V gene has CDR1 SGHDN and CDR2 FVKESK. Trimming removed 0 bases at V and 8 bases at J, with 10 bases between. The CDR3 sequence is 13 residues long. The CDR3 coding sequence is TGTGCCAGCAGCCAAGATCGGCGTGGAGAAGCTTTCTTT. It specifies CASSQDRRGEAFF.

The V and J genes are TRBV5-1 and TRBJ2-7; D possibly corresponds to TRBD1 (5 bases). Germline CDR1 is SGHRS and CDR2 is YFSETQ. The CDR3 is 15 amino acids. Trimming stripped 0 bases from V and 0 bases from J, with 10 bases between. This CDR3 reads CASSLVTGYSYEQYF. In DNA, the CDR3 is TGCGCCAGCAGCTTGGTCACAGGCTACTCCTACGAGCAGTACTTC.

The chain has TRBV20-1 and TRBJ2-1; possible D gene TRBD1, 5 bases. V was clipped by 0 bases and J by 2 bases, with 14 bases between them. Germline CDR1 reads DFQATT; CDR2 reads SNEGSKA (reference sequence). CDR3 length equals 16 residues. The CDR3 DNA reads TGCAGTGCTAGAGATCAATGGCAGGGCGCCTACAATGAGCAGTTCTTC. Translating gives CSARDQWQGAYNEQFF.

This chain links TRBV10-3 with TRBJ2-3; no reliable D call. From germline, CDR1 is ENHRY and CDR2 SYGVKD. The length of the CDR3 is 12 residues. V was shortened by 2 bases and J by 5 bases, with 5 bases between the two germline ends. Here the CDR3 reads CAISELGDTQYF. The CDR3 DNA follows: TGTGCCATCAGTGAGCTAGGAGATACGCAGTATTTT.

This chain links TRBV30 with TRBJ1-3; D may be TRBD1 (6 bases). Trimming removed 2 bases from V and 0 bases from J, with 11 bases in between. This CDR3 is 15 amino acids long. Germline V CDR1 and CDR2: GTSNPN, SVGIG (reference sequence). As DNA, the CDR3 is TGTGCCTGGAGTCCGGGGGCAATCTCTGGAAACACCATATATTTT. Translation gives CAWSPGAISGNTIYF.

This CDR3 reads CASSLNPAGGPGEQFF. In DNA form, the CDR3 reads TGTGCCAGCAGCTTAAACCCAGCGGGAGGGCCGGGGGAGCAGTTCTTC. The V gene is TRBV7-3, the J gene TRBJ2-1; TRBD2 aligns across 10 bases. The CDR3 loop spans 16 amino acids. With 1 base clipped from V and 10 bases from J, the junction kept 10 bases outside the gene matches. Germline V gene data show CDR1 as SGHTA and CDR2 as FQGTGA.

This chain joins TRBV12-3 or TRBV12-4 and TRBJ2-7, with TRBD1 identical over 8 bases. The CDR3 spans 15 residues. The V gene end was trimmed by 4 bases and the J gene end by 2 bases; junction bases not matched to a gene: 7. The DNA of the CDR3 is TGTGCCAGCAGTTCTGGGACAGGTAACCCCTACGAGCAGTACGTC. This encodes CASSSGTGNPYEQYV.

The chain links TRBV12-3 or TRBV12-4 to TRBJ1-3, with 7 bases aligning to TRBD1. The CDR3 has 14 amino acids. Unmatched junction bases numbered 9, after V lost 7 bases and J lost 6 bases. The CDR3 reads CASTAQGIVNTIYF. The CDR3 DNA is TGTGCCAGCACCGCACAGGGGATAGTAAACACCATATATTTT.

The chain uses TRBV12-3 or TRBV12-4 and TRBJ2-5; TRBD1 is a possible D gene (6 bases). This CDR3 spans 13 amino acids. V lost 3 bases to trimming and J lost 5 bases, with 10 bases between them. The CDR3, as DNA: TGTGCCAGCAGTTTCTCCCAGGGGGAGACCCAGTACTTC. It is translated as CASSFSQGETQYF.

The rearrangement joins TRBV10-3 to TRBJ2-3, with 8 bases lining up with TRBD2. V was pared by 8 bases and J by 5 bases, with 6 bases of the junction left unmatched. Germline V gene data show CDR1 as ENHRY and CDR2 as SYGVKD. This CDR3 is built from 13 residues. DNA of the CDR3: TGTGCCATCGGGGTAGCGGGACGAGATACGCAGTATTTT. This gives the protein CAIGVAGRDTQYF.

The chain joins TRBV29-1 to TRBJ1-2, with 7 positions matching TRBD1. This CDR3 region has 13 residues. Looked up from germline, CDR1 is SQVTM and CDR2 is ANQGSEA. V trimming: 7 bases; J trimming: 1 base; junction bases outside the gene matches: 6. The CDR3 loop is CSAGTADNYGYTF. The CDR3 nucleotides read TGCAGCGCTGGGACAGCCGATAACTATGGCTACACCTTC.

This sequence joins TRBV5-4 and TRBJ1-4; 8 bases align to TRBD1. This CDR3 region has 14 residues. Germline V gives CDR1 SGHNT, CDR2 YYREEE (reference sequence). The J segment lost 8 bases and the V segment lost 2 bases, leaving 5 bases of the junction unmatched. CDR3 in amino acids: CASSFGRGQEKLFF. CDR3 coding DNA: TGTGCCAGCAGCTTTGGCAGGGGGCAAGAAAAACTGTTTTTT.

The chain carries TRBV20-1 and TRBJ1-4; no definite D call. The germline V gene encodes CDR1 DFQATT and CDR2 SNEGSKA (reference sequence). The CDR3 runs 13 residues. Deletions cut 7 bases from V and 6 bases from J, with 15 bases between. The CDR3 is CSVFWVGYEKLFF. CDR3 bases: TGCAGTGTGTTCTGGGTTGGGTATGAAAAACTGTTTTTT.

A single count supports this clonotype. The CDR3 is CASSLSTHGGTEAFF. The CDR3 nucleotides read TGTGCCAGCAGTTTATCCACCCATGGAGGGACTGAAGCTTTCTTT. This chain joins TRBV27 and TRBJ1-1; D remains unclear. Germline CDR1 is MNHEY and CDR2 is SMNVEV (reference sequence). The V end lost 0 bases, the J end lost 5 bases, and 13 bases lay between the germline ends. This CDR3 is built from 15 residues.